Listed below are T cell receptor beta chains from one sample, sequenced in a study of blood T cell repertoires in COVID-19. Sequenced by immunoSEQ multiplex PCR; TCRdb stores in-frame clones only, minus some. Of 50,000 to 80,000 clones listed, about 86% are singletons. The sequenced material came from peripheral blood. The receptors shown here come from a man aged 45 to 65 with active COVID-19. CDR3s include the opening cysteine and the closing phenylalanine or tryptophan. A clone size is listed for some rows: how often the clone was seen (once, few, many), or a class if it is expanded.

TRBV29-1 | - | CSVEAPNTDTQYF
TRBV6-1 | - | CASSDRRAGANVLTF
TRBV19 | - | CASTPGIVNTEAFF
TRBV2 | - | CASAQTTGGGSEQFF
TRBV6-5 | - | CASSGGQNYNSPLHF
TRBV24-1 | - | CATSGSPRTSGGFTGELFF
TRBV3-1/TRBV3-2 | - | CASSQDNRADYGYTF
TRBV5-1 | - | CASSLGVGGNQPQHF
TRBV5-4 | - | CASSLAAGERGYTF
TRBV15 | - | CATSRDLHNEQFF
TRBV4-2 | few | CASSQVQGSSYEQYF
TRBV9 | - | CASSSRSDRGGYTF
TRBV7-9 | - | CASSPSGGAGNTIYF
TRBV2 | - | CATTNRGQGSYGYTF
TRBV7-2 | - | CASSYTGTSGSTDTQYF
TRBV6-2/TRBV6-3 | - | CASSYENGSNNEQFF
TRBV12-3/TRBV12-4 | - | CASTQGGPQHF
TRBV3-1/TRBV3-2 | - | CASSSGLAGGRETQYF
TRBV7-8 | - | CASSLGARDTGNTIYF
TRBV30 | - | CAWSVFQGSGYTF
TRBV5-4 | - | CASSHGQGKATEAFF
TRBV11-3 | - | CASSKGTGGAADTQYF